The clone carrying this T cell receptor (beta chain) was seen once. Its antigen is not known. CDR1 and CDR2 (germline): MNHNS, SASEGT. CDR3 size: 16 residues. V lost 2 bases and J lost 3; bases outside the gene matches: 10. The data belong to a study of cytomegalovirus exposure and HLA in healthy donors. Study results and limitations: A few V segments could not be told apart, such as TRBV6-2 and TRBV6-3, and were left out. Many donors carried some public TCRs, although rarity characterized most TCR sequences. When a later analysis was performed, an Asian-associated ancestry cluster reportedly had fewer N-insertions than the roughly 640-donor mean.

Primers: 60 Vbeta forward and 13 Jbeta reverse. Source study methods: Counted up in a later analysis, unique TCR beta chains came to some 80 million, with around 9.9 million shared. Profiling relied on immunoSEQ multiplex PCR, and the TCRdb table lists in-frame clones only, not all of them. That table gives V, J and clone size, and the DNA gave D and trimming. The sample holds over 150,000 clones, about 90% seen once. This sequence joins TRBV6-1 and TRBJ2-7; TRBD1 aligns across 7 bases. The source is a girl less than two years old in good health and CMV-seronegative. The sequenced sample consisted of PBMCs. The CDR3 DNA follows: TGTGCCAGCAGTGAATCGGGACAGAGGAATTTCTACGAGCAGTACTTC. Protein sequence: CASSESGQRNFYEQYF.